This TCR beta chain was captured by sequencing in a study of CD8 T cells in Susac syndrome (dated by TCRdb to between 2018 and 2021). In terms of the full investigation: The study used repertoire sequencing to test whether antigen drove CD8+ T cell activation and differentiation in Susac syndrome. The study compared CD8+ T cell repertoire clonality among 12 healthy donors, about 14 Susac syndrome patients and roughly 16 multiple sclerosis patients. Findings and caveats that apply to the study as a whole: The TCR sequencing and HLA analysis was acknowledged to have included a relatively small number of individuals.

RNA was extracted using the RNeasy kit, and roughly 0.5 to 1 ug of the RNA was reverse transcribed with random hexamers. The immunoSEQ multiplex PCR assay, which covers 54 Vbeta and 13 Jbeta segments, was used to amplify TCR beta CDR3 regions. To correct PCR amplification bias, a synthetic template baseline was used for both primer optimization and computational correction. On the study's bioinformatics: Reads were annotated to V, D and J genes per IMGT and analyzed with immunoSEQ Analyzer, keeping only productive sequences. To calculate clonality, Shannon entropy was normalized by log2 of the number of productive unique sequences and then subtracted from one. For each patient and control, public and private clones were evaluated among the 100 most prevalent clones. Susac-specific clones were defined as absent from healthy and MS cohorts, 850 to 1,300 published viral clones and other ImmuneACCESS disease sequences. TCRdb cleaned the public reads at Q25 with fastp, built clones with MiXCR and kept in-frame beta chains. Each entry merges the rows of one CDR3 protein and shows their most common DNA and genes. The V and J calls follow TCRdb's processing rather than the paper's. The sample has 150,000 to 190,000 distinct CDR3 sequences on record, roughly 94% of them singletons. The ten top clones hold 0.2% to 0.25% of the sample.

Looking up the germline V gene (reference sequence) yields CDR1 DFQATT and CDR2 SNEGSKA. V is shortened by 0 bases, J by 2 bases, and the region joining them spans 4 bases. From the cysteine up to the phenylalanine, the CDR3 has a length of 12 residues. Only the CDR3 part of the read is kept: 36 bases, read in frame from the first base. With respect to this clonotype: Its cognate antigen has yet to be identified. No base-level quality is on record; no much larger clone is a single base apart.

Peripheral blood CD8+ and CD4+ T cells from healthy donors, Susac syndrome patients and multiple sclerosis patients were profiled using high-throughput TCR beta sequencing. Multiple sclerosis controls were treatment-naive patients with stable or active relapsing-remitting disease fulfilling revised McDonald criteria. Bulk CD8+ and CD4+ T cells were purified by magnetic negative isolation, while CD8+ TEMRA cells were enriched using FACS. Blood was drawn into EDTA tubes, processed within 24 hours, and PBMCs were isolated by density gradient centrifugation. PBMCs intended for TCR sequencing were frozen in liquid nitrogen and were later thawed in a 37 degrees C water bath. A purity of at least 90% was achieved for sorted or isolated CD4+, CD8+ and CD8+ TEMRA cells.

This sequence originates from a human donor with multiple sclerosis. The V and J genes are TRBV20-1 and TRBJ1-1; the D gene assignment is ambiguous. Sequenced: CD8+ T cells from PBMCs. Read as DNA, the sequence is TGCAGTGCTAGAGATCGTAACACTGAAGCTTTCTTT. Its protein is CSARDRNTEAFF.